This TCR beta chain derives from a study of CD8 T cells in Susac syndrome. The CDR3 has 13 amino acids. CDR1 SGDLS and CDR2 YYNGEE come from the germline V gene. V was pared by 0 bases and J by 3 bases, with 5 bases between. Sequencing of TCR beta, carried out with a high-throughput approach, was applied to CD8+ and CD4+ T cells from the blood. Controls were healthy donors chosen to match patients in age and sex. With random hexamers, about 0.5 to 1 ug RNA was reverse transcribed. The method of amplification for TCR beta CDR3 was immunoSEQ multiplex PCR, covering 54 Vbeta and 13 Jbeta. TCRdb processed the immunoSEQ multiplex PCR reads anew with MiXCR; each CDR3 protein has one entry. The table shows about 160,000 distinct CDR3 sequences, with 90% to 95% occurring only once.

Sequences were obtained from CD4+ T cells from PBMCs. The sequence came from a human donor in good health. The chain joins TRBV9 to TRBJ2-3; D unclear. CDR3 region: CASSVGATDTQYF. CDR3 bases: TGTGCCAGCAGCGTAGGGGCTACAGATACGCAGTATTTT.